The clone carrying this T cell receptor (beta chain) was seen a single time. TCRdb's copy holds only in-frame clones and misses some; the assay was immunoSEQ multiplex PCR. This table has some 700,000 clones, approximately 85% appearing once. The sample comes from a study of shared T cell receptors in the human thymus. The CDR3 has 14 amino acids. The V gene's germline CDR1 is SGHTA and CDR2 FQGTGA. The germline V and J ends were trimmed by 3 bases and 2 bases, with 10 bases remaining between them. The same data also contributed to another study, on human thymus T cells. From that paper: Corrective cardiac operations yielded the resected thymus tissue. Overlap was high between thymic repertoires from unrelated individuals, as reported in related research.

V usage is TRBV7-3 and J usage is TRBJ1-2; no firm D call. This clonotype originated in a girl under three years old with a congenital heart defect. The sequencing sample was made of thymocytes. This CDR3 reads CASSLIPVNYGYTF. CDR3 DNA: TGTGCCAGCAGCTTGATTCCAGTAAACTATGGCTACACCTTC. Looking up the rest from reference TRBV7-3 and TRBJ1-2 gives the full variable domain: GAGVSQTPSNKVTEKGKYVELRCDPISGHTALYWYRQSLGQGPEFLIYFQGTGAADDSGLPNDRFFAVRPEGSVSTLKIQRTERGDSAVYLCASSLIPVNYGYTFGSGTRLTVV.